What follows are 15 T cell receptor beta chains derived from one specimen sequenced in a study of regulatory T cells in long-lasting Graves disease. As to time point: newly diagnosed GD, antithyroid drugs for less than 3 months. Extracted PBMC RNA gave rise to the TCR library. Arm-PCR with iRepertoire HTBI primers amplified the CDR3 regions for these TCR beta libraries. TCRdb analysed the multiplex PCR reads with MiXCR anew, one entry per CDR3 protein. The repertoire has about 440,000 distinct CDR3 sequences, 16% of them found once; the top ten carry approximately 22%. These data were also reused for a study on T cells in Graves' hyperthyroidism and ophthalmopathy.

The sample consisted of peripheral blood mononuclear cells (PBMCs), taken at new diagnosis, from a patient treated with antithyroid drugs. These receptors were obtained from a woman aged 18-29 years with Graves disease.

The sample holds many counts of this clonotype. The J gene is TRBJ1-1, the V gene TRBV12-3 or TRBV12-4; possible D gene TRBD1, 5 bases. V lost 5 bases, J lost 7 bases, and 20 bases lay in between. The CDR3 contains 15 residues. CDR3 sequence reads: CASSNRDHLSLEAFF. The CDR3 nucleotides read TGTGCCAGCAGTAACCGGGACCATCTATCCCTTGAAGCTTTCTTT.

This clonotype occurred a few times. The rearrangement links TRBV20-1 to TRBJ2-3; D unresolved. The DNA end is a closer match to TRBJ2-5, so the J assignment may be wrong. Germline-derived CDR1 and CDR2 are DFQATT and SNEGSKA (reference sequence). This CDR3 has 12 amino acids. This CDR3 reads CSARGLLETQYF. As DNA, the CDR3 is TGCAGTGCTAGAGGCCTCTTGGAGACCCAGTACTTC.

This clonotype has a count of ten or more. The rearrangement links TRBV30 to TRBJ1-2; a weak D match, TRBD1 (5 bases). The V gene lost 4 bases and the J gene lost 7 bases, with 19 bases spanning the gap. Germline-derived CDR1 and CDR2 are GTSNPN and SVGIG (reference sequence). This CDR3 region has 14 residues. The CDR3 here is CAWTMVQTGTGYTF. The CDR3 nucleotides read TGTGCCTGGACTATGGTGCAAACGGGGACTGGCTACACCTTC. The variable domain in full, with the rest retrieved from reference TRBV30 and TRBJ1-2, is SQTIHQWPATLVQPVGSPLSLECTVEGTSNPNLYWYRQAAGRGLQLLFYSVGIGQISSEVPQNLSASRPQDRQFILSSKKLLLSDSGFYLCAWTMVQTGTGYTFGSGTRLTVV.

This sequence joins TRBV5-1 and TRBJ2-7; no definite D call. The CDR3 covers 13 residues. Germline V gene sequence: CDR1 SGHRS, CDR2 YFSETQ. Trimming shortened V by 4 bases and J by 3 bases, and 11 bases separated the two germline ends. The CDR3 here is CASSGESVYEQYF. The CDR3 DNA sequence: TGCGCCAGCAGCGGAGAGTCAGTCTACGAGCAGTACTTC.

This clonotype has only a few counts. The chain recombines TRBV28 with TRBJ1-4; D unclear. The CDR3 totals 16 residues. Germline loops: CDR1 MDHEN, CDR2 SYDVKM. Trimming stripped 5 bases from V and 5 bases from J, with 18 bases between. CDR3 sequence: CASSGDHPLPNEKLFF. The CDR3 coding sequence is TGTGCCAGCAGTGGAGACCACCCTTTACCGAATGAAAAACTGTTTTTT.

This clonotype was seen many times. This sequence joins TRBV28 and TRBJ2-7; TRBD2 aligns across 7 bases. Germline trimming cut 7 bases from V and 7 bases from J; bases unmatched to any gene: 7. The CDR3 is 12 residues long. The germline V gene encodes CDR1 MDHEN and CDR2 SYDVKM. The CDR3 DNA sequence: TGTGCCAGCACCGCATCCGGGAGGGAGCAGTACTTC. Its translation: CASTASGREQYF. Full variable domain (rest looked up from reference TRBV28 and TRBJ2-7): DVKVTQSSRYLVKRTGEKVFLECVQDMDHENMFWYRQDPGLGLRLIYFSYDVKMKEKGDIPEGYSVSREKKERFSLILESASTNQTSMYLCASTASGREQYFGPGTRLTVT.

The table lists this clonotype with many counts. In DNA, the CDR3 is TGTGCCAGCAGTGTAACAGGGGGAAGCTATGGCTACACCTTC. This sequence encodes CASSVTGGSYGYTF. J is TRBJ1-2 and V is TRBV6-1; the match to TRBD1 covers 8 bases. After removal of 4 bases from V and 4 bases from J, the junction contained 5 bases not matched to a gene. Germline V gene data show CDR1 as MNHNS and CDR2 as SASEGT. This CDR3 is 14 amino acids long.

This clonotype was found many times. The rearrangement links TRBV7-2 to TRBJ2-7; D might be TRBD2 (5 bases). The CDR3 totals 13 residues. Germline CDR1 reads SGHTA; CDR2 reads FQGNSA. The ends were cut back, 1 base at V and 4 bases at J, with 8 bases in the middle. In DNA form, the CDR3 reads TGTGCCAGCAGCTTAGTGCCGGGGTACGAGCAGTACTTC. Protein: CASSLVPGYEQYF.

The chain carries TRBV28 and TRBJ2-3; D is perhaps TRBD2 (5 bases). Germline CDR1 is MDHEN and CDR2 is SYDVKM. This CDR3 spans 17 amino acids. The V end was cut by 3 bases, the J end by 0 bases, with 16 bases between. The CDR3 protein is CASSFSEEGISTDTQYF. CDR3 DNA: TGTGCCAGCAGTTTTAGCGAAGAGGGAATTAGCACAGATACGCAGTATTTT.

This clonotype was observed a handful of times. The J gene is TRBJ1-2, the V gene TRBV6-2 or TRBV6-3; D is uncertain. Germline CDR1 and CDR2: MNHEY and SVGEGT. Trimming cost V 1 base and J 6 bases, with 9 bases left between them. This CDR3 is built from 13 residues. The CDR3 reads CASSYWQSDGYTF. CDR3 DNA: TGTGCCAGCAGTTACTGGCAGTCAGATGGCTACACCTTC.

The chain uses TRBV15 and TRBJ2-2; D unresolved. The CDR3 is 14 residues long. CDR1 LNHNV and CDR2 YYDKDF come from the germline V gene (reference sequence). V was clipped by 0 bases and J by 12 bases, with 14 bases between them. The CDR3 DNA is TGTGCCACCAGCAGAGATATCATTGAAGGAAAGCTGTTTTTT. Translating it yields CATSRDIIEGKLFF.

In its sample, this clonotype was seen many times. This chain connects TRBV6-9 to TRBJ1-6; TRBD1 is a possible D gene (5 bases). Germline V gene lookup returns CDR1 MNHGY and CDR2 SVAAGI. V lost 3 bases and J 9 bases, leaving 21 bases between the germline ends. The CDR3 spans 17 residues. CDR3 loop: CASSYSNRRLNGSPLHF. CDR3 DNA sequence: TGTGCCAGCAGTTACTCGAACAGGCGGCTCAACGGTTCACCCCTCCACTTT.

This clonotype occurred many times. The rearrangement joins TRBV28 to TRBJ2-1; D ambiguous. Trimming stripped 3 bases from V and 4 bases from J, with 10 bases between. Germline values: CDR1 MDHEN, CDR2 SYDVKM. This CDR3 contains 14 residues. The CDR3 sequence: CASSFLRKYNEQFF. The CDR3 DNA follows: TGTGCCAGCAGTTTTTTGCGGAAATACAATGAGCAGTTCTTC.

There are many counts of this clonotype. The chain joins TRBV20-1 to TRBJ2-7, with D tentatively TRBD2 (6 bases). The CDR3 runs 12 residues. Germline CDR1 and CDR2: DFQATT and SNEGSKA (reference sequence). V lost 3 bases and J 7 bases, leaving 13 bases between the germline ends. The CDR3 spells CSASGGRLEQYF. The CDR3 DNA is TGCAGTGCTAGCGGGGGAAGATTGGAGCAGTACTTC.

The table lists this clonotype with a few counts. J is TRBJ1-3 and V is TRBV7-2; a possible D gene is TRBD1 (6 bases). The V gene's germline CDR1 is SGHTA and CDR2 FQGNSA. Trimming cost V 0 bases and J 4 bases, with 13 bases left between them. The CDR3 has 16 residues. The CDR3 is CASSLAGGAIGNTIYF. CDR3 bases: TGTGCCAGCAGCTTAGCCGGGGGCGCGATCGGAAACACCATATATTTT.